The 4 T cell receptor beta chains reported below all come from one sample, sequenced in a study of PD-L1 blockade in urothelial cancer. Time point given: peripheral blood 6 weeks after treatment start. Only in-frame clones appear in the TCRdb table, and some are missing; sequencing was by immunoSEQ multiplex PCR. The repertoire consists of around 46,000 clones, with roughly 82% occurring once and the leading ten covering approximately 13%. Material: PBMCs, obtained around atezolizumab (anti-PD-L1) treatment. The receptors stem from a man aged 60 to 69 with urothelial cancer.

The gene calls are TRBV7-2 and TRBJ1-2; 8 nucleotides align to TRBD1. Germline trimming cut 3 bases from V and 8 bases from J; bases unmatched to any gene: 5. This CDR3 region has 13 residues. CDR1 SGHTA and CDR2 FQGNSA come from the germline V gene. CDR3 region: CASSFDRGSGYTF. As DNA, the CDR3 is TGTGCCAGCAGCTTTGACAGGGGAAGCGGCTACACCTTC. The variable domain in full, completed from reference TRBV7-2 and TRBJ1-2, reads GAGVSQSPSNKVTEKGKDVELRCDPISGHTALYWYRQSLGQGLEFLIYFQGNSAPDKSGLPSDRFSAERTGGSVSTLTIQRTQQEDSAVYLCASSFDRGSGYTFGSGTRLTVV.

This chain uses TRBV6-1 with TRBJ1-2, with D hard to call. Trimming took 1 base from V and 8 from J, leaving 14 bases between them. Germline CDR1 and CDR2: MNHNS and SASEGT. This CDR3 comprises 14 residues. CDR3 in DNA: TGTGCCAGCAGTGAAGGGCACAGTTTAGGCGGCTACACCTTC. It encodes CASSEGHSLGGYTF.

This clone was counted a single time. CDR3 DNA sequence: TGTGCCAGCAGTTACTCTGGCGATACGCAGTATTTT. This translates into CASSYSGDTQYF. This chain connects TRBV6-6 to TRBJ2-3; D is uncertain. Germline V gene data show CDR1 as MNHNY and CDR2 as SVGAGI (reference sequence). Trimming removed 0 bases at V and 6 bases at J, with 4 bases between. The CDR3 contains 12 residues.

V gene TRBV27 combines with J gene TRBJ2-1, with 9 bases lining up with TRBD1. Germline loops: CDR1 MNHEY, CDR2 SMNVEV (reference sequence). The CDR3 has 15 residues. V was pared by 6 bases and J by 7 bases, with 10 bases of the junction left unmatched. CDR3 coding DNA: TGTGCCAGCAGATCCCCGGGACAGGGTCTGAATGAGCAGTTCTTC. Protein sequence: CASRSPGQGLNEQFF.